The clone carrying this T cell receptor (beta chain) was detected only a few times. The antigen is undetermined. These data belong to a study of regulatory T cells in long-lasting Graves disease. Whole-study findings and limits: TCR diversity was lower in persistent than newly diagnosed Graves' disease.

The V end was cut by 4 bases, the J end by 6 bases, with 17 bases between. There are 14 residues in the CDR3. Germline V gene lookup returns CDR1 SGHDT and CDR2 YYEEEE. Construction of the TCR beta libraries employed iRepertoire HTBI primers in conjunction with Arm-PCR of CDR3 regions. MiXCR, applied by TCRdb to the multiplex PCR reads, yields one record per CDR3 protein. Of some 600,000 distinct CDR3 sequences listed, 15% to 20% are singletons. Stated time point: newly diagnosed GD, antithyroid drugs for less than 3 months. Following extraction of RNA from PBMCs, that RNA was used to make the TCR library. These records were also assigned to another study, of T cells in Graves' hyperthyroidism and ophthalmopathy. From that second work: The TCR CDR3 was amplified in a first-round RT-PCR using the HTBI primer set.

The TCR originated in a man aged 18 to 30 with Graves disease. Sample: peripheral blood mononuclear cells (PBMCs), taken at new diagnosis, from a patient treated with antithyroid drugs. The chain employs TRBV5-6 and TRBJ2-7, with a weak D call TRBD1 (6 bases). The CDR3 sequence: CASSGTTGLGEQYF. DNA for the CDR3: TGTGCCAGCAGCGGAACCACAGGGTTAGGCGAGCAGTACTTC.